The present T cell receptor beta chain was sequenced within a study of blood T cell repertoires in COVID-19. Study as a whole: Sites across the United States, Italy and Spain contributed samples from acute and convalescent COVID-19. The cDNA or gDNA used as material had been derived from T cells, B-cell-depleted T cells, or PBMCs.

Authors' data handling: Nucleated cell number was recorded as an estimate derived from reference gene primer amplification. The repertoire was sequenced with immunoSEQ multiplex PCR; TCRdb's copy has only in-frame clones and lacks some. That table gives V, J and clone size, and the DNA gave D and trimming. In the table there are about 130,000 clones, 85% to 90% of which are singletons. This clonotype originated in an elderly woman with acute or convalescent COVID-19. Sequencing used peripheral blood.

The CDR3 region is CASSRRDRGRGVTEAFF. CDR3 nucleotides: TGTGCCAGCAGTCGGAGGGACAGGGGGCGGGGAGTGACTGAAGCTTTCTTT. This chain uses TRBV6-6 with TRBJ1-1, with 12 bases identical to TRBD1. Germline V lookup: CDR1 MNHNY, CDR2 SVGAGI (reference sequence). Germline trimming cut 5 bases from V and 5 bases from J; bases unmatched to any gene: 12. The CDR3 sequence is 17 residues long.